One sample yielded the 9 T cell receptor beta chains listed below, sequenced in a study of T cell repertoires in cytomegalovirus infection. TCRdb independently ran MiXCR on the reads; one entry per CDR3 protein. The sample records a few hundred thousand distinct CDR3 sequences, 17% being singletons. Source material: CD8+ T cells from PBMCs. The receptors shown here come from a human donor in good health (CMV status not recorded). Some clones in this sample may be carry-over from other donors' samples.

This clonotype appeared many times. The CDR3 DNA reads TGTGCCAGCATGCCCTGGGACAAGAATGGCTACACCTTC. This codes for CASMPWDKNGYTF. V usage is TRBV27 and J usage is TRBJ1-2, with D maybe TRBD1 (6 bases). V was shortened by 7 bases and J by 6 bases, with 15 bases between the two germline ends. The CDR3 sequence is 13 residues long. Per germline, CDR1 MNHEY and CDR2 SMNVEV (reference sequence).

This clonotype was seen ten or more times. The chain employs TRBV12-3 or TRBV12-4 and TRBJ1-2; 7 bases are shared with TRBD1. V lost 5 bases, J lost 5 bases, and 11 bases stayed unmatched. The CDR3 has 15 residues. Written as DNA, the CDR3 is TGTGCCAGCAGTGAGTTCTCGACAGGGTATTATGGCTACACCTTC. Amino acids: CASSEFSTGYYGYTF.

The chain links TRBV11-2 to TRBJ2-7; D unresolved. Trimming took off 2 bases at V and 0 bases at J, with 11 bases between the two ends. The CDR3 is made up of 15 amino acids. Looked up from germline, CDR1 is SGHAT and CDR2 is FQNNGV. The DNA of the CDR3 is TGTGCCAGCAGCTTAACTCTCGCCGACTCCTACGAGCAGTACTTC. The encoded protein is CASSLTLADSYEQYF.

This clonotype was counted at least ten times. The chain uses TRBV7-2 and TRBJ2-1; tentatively, D is TRBD1 (6 bases). The CDR3 runs to 14 residues. Trimming cost V 7 bases and J 8 bases, with 18 bases left between them. From germline, CDR1 is SGHTA and CDR2 FQGNSA. The CDR3 DNA follows: TGTGCCAGCACATCTCACAGGGTTTTCGATGAGCAGTTCTTC. This encodes CASTSHRVFDEQFF.

This clonotype was recorded at least ten times. V usage is TRBV7-2 and J usage is TRBJ1-1; TRBD1 is a possible D gene (5 bases). Trimming stripped 5 bases from V and 3 bases from J, with 13 bases between. CDR3 length: 14 residues. The germline V gene has CDR1 SGHTA and CDR2 FQGNSA. The CDR3 sequence is CASSPSGVYTEAFF. In nucleotides, the CDR3 is TGTGCCAGCAGCCCATCGGGGGTCTACACTGAAGCTTTCTTT.

The CDR3 loop is CASSQTAQETQYF. In DNA form, the CDR3 reads TGTGCCAGCAGCCAAACGGCTCAAGAGACCCAGTACTTC. This rearrangement joins TRBV14 to TRBJ2-5; unclear D gene. This CDR3 has 13 amino acids. Germline CDR1 reads SGHDN; CDR2 reads FVKESK. Deletions cut 2 bases from V and 2 bases from J, with 6 bases between.

J is TRBJ2-1 and V is TRBV20-1, with 7 bases matching TRBD2. Trimming at V came to 5 bases and at J to 10 bases, leaving 2 bases not matched to a gene. CDR1 is DFQATT, CDR2 SNEGSKA, per germline (reference sequence). The CDR3 loop spans 10 amino acids. DNA for the CDR3: TGCAGTGCTGACGGGGGGGAGCAGTTCTTC. It codes for CSADGGEQFF.

This clonotype was seen a few times. This chain connects TRBV4-3 to TRBJ2-1, with 7 bases that match TRBD1. Germline loops: CDR1 LGHNA, CDR2 YSLEER. The CDR3 sequence is 16 residues long. Trimming cost V 4 bases and J 6 bases; bases outside gene matches: 12. CDR3 in amino acids: CASSLSFQTGVNEQFF. CDR3 coding DNA: TGCGCCAGCAGCCTAAGTTTTCAAACAGGGGTCAATGAGCAGTTCTTC.

The V gene is TRBV28, the J gene TRBJ2-7; D unclear. V was trimmed by 7 bases and J by 4 bases, leaving 5 bases between them. Germline V gene data show CDR1 as MDHEN and CDR2 as SYDVKM. The CDR3 is 10 residues long. The CDR3 region has the DNA TGTGCCAGCAATCATTACGAGCAGTACTTC. It encodes CASNHYEQYF.